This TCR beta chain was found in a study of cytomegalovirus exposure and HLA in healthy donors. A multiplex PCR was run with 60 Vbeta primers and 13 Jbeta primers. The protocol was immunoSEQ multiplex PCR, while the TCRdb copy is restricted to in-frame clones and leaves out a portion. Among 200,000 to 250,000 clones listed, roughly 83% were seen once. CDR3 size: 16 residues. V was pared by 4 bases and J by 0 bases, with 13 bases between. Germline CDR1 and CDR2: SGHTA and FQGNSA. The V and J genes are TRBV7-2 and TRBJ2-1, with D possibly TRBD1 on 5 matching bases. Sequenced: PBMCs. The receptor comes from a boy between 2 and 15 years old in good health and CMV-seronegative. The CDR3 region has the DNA TGTGCCAGCAGCTCAGCAAGGGGCGACTCCTACAATGAGCAGTTCTTC. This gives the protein CASSSARGDSYNEQFF.